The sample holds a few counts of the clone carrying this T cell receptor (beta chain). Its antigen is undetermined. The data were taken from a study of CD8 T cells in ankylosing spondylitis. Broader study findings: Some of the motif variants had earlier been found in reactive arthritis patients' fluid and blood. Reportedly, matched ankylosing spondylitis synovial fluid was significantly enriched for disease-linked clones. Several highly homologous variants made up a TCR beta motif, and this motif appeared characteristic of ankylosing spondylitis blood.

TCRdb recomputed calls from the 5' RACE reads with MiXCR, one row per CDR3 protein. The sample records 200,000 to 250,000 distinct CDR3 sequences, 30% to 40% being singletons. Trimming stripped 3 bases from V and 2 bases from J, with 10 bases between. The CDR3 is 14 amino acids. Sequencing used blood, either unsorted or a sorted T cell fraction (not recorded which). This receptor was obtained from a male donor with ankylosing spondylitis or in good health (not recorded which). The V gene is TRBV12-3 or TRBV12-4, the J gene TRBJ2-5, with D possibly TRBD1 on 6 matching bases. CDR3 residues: CASSFSQGQETQYF. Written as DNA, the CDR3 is TGTGCCAGCAGTTTTTCCCAGGGGCAAGAGACCCAGTACTTC.